This T cell receptor beta chain originates from a study of cytomegalovirus exposure and HLA in healthy donors. As to this clone: Its antigen is undetermined.

Primers included in the PCR were 60 Vbeta and 13 Jbeta primers. Sequencing used immunoSEQ multiplex PCR; TCRdb keeps in-frame clones, though not all of them. The profile shows more than 150,000 clones, 80% to 90% of them singletons. Study-wide results and caveats: In a later analysis, at a false discovery rate of 0.05, approximately 16,000 TCR beta sequences matched HLA alleles.

This receptor was identified in a man younger than 35 in good health and CMV-seropositive. The material sequenced was PBMCs.

The CDR3 DNA follows: TGTGCTAGTGCCACAGGACTAGCGGGGGGCACAGATACGCAGTATTTT. Translating it yields CASATGLAGGTDTQYF. V usage is TRBV12-5 and J usage is TRBJ2-3; TRBD2 agrees at 13 bases. V was clipped by 7 bases and J by 1 base; unmatched bases: 5. Germline lookup yields CDR1 LGHNT and CDR2 FRNRAP. This CDR3 spans 16 amino acids.